The rows below give T cell receptor beta chains drawn from one sample of a study of identical twins. MiXCR was run by TCRdb on the 5' RACE reads, yielding one entry per CDR3 protein. The data hold 1.5 million to 2 million distinct CDR3 sequences, with under 35% observed a single time. Material for sequencing was cord blood. The receptors derive from a newborn girl in good health. Each CDR3 is given with its conserved first and last residue. Clone size is stated in some rows and not others, as once, few, many or a class when expanded.

length,J,V,size,CDR3
15,TRBJ1-1,TRBV28,-,CASSPHTLMNTEAFF
14,TRBJ2-1,TRBV29-1,many,CSVVGGQSYNEQFF
13,TRBJ1-1,TRBV20-1,few,CSAILGGGTEAFF
15,TRBJ1-2,TRBV20-1,few,CSARKTGGKTYGYTF
13,TRBJ2-2,TRBV10-3,few,CAISGEHTGELFF
15,-,TRBV5-1,-,CASSLRGELGHEQYF
17,TRBJ2-6,TRBV7-9,many,CASSFRTGFSGANVLTF
14,TRBJ1-5,TRBV20-1,-,CSAHGQGSYQPQHF
14,TRBJ1-5,TRBV6-5,many,CASSYAGGNQPQHF
14,TRBJ2-3,TRBV20-1,few,CSAKSPSGSDTQYF
15,TRBJ1-4,TRBV4-2,many,CASSPTTTTNEKLFF
14,-,TRBV7-6,few,CASSLGQEGDEQYF
16,TRBJ2-7,TRBV5-6,few,CASSLMTAEFSYEQYF
15,TRBJ1-1,TRBV3-1,-,CASSQDRADWTEAFF
15,TRBJ2-7,TRBV5-1,few,CASSLKLAGAYEQYF
12,TRBJ2-7,TRBV6-1,-,CASTGPASEQYF
16,TRBJ1-1,TRBV7-2,-,CASSLPPGGMNTEAFF
10,TRBJ1-1,TRBV7-9,few,CASGQGAAFF
13,TRBJ2-7,TRBV4-2,many,CASSPNGGYEQYF
20,TRBJ2-4,TRBV11-2,-,CASSLDMRLVGAGTKNIQYF
16,TRBJ1-6,TRBV6-5,-,CASSYSRQGNNSPLHF
14,TRBJ2-3,TRBV5-1,many,CASSLDSLTDTQYF